Listed here is a single T cell receptor (beta chain). Its antigen is not known. Autoimmune disease history or systemic immunosuppression led to patients being barred. These data originate in a study of OX40 agonist ivuxolimab in advanced cancers. Notes on the study in general: Expanded peripheral T cells had an undetermined antigen specificity.

Some clones are missing from TCRdb's copy, which holds only in-frame ones; the method was immunoSEQ multiplex PCR. The data hold approximately 20,000 clones, with approximately 80% observed a single time. This CDR3 spans 13 amino acids. Trimming cost V 6 bases and J 2 bases, with 8 bases left between them. Germline-derived CDR1 and CDR2 are MNHNS and SASEGT. The clonotype comes from an adult with an advanced solid tumor such as melanoma, head and neck, liver or kidney cancer. The rearrangement links TRBV6-1 to TRBJ1-5; no clear D gene. Sequencing was performed on CD4+ or CD8+ T cells sorted from blood, taken in a trial of the OX40 agonist ivuxolimab. CDR3 nucleotide sequence: TGTGCCAGCAGCCCCGAGGGCAATCAGCCCCAGCATTTT. It translates to CASSPEGNQPQHF.